Listed below are T cell receptor beta chains from one sample, sequenced in a study of Tregs in tolerant kidney transplant recipients. The table came from immunoSEQ multiplex PCR; TCRdb's copy has only in-frame clones and leaves some out. The data show fewer than 55,000 clones, roughly 90% seen once. The source material was CD8+ T cells from blood (PBMCs), sampled 12 months after the transplant. These receptors were taken from a human patient who received a combined kidney and bone marrow transplant. Some T cells may be the graft donor's. Both conserved end residues are part of each CDR3.

CDR3	J	V
CSVEGLPDTDTQYF	TRBJ2-3	TRBV29-1
CASSPGQALNYGYTF	TRBJ1-2	TRBV4-3
CASSQDQTGTQPQHF	TRBJ1-5	TRBV4-3
CASSQERRGGIQYF	TRBJ2-4	TRBV4-1
CASSLANFGTVYEKLFF	TRBJ1-4	TRBV7-9
CASSDIWGFGSYEQYF	TRBJ2-7	TRBV7-9
CASTNNEQFF	TRBJ2-1	TRBV7-9
CAISPTGFGANVLTF	TRBJ2-6	TRBV10-3
CASGAPSYEQYF	TRBJ2-7	TRBV6-6
CASRADRGRIYGYTF	TRBJ1-2	TRBV2
CASSLSSGGEGYNEQFF	TRBJ2-1	TRBV7-6
CASSLDVGTGVETQYF	TRBJ2-5	TRBV7-9
CASAGGISYNEQFF	TRBJ2-1	TRBV9
CASSMRTNQPQHF	TRBJ1-5	TRBV14
CASGQGTYEQYF	TRBJ2-7	TRBV11-2
CASSFGQVYEQYF	TRBJ2-7	TRBV5-6
CASSLTLSAGARTDTQYF	TRBJ2-3	TRBV18
CASSVGASGNNEQFF	TRBJ2-1	TRBV9
CASSLWALADYNEQFF	TRBJ2-1	TRBV7-8
CASSSPQVGQGEADTQYF	TRBJ2-3	TRBV7-9
CASSEGIDTQYF	TRBJ2-3	TRBV25-1
CAFWGLAGGEDTQYF	TRBJ2-3	TRBV30
CASSPSTGKEKLFF	TRBJ1-4	TRBV5-4
CASTPQGSYNEQFF	TRBJ2-1	TRBV2
CASSYSYNQPQHF	TRBJ1-5	TRBV27
CASSVGGAGGSYNEQFF	TRBJ2-1	TRBV9
CASSWGDFNEKLFF	TRBJ1-4	TRBV28
CASSTGLWEDTQYF	TRBJ2-3	TRBV4-3
CSVETGADLPSYEQYF	TRBJ2-7	TRBV29-1
CASSLVGGSGYTGELFF	TRBJ2-2	TRBV7-6
CASSRGSYQETQYF	TRBJ2-5	TRBV28
CASSHERGRGGETQYF	TRBJ2-5	TRBV4-2
CASSYGQGGYGYTF	TRBJ1-2	TRBV11-2
CASTPERYSNQPQHF	TRBJ1-5	TRBV6-5
CASSYSLWREFDEQYF	TRBJ2-7	TRBV6-5
CASSLSGSPYGYTF	TRBJ1-2	TRBV5-4
CASNSDSYEQYF	TRBJ2-7	TRBV6-1
CASSSPGDSFLNTEAFF	TRBJ1-1	TRBV5-1
CASSLGGSGYEQYF	TRBJ2-7	TRBV7-3
CASGGVTNYGYTF	TRBJ1-2	TRBV4-1
CASSWGLAGGPSYEQYF	TRBJ2-7	TRBV7-8
CASRARDFNTDTQYF	TRBJ2-3	TRBV6-1
CASSIPTGRKLFF	TRBJ1-4	TRBV7-9
CASSIKASRPLHF	TRBJ1-6	TRBV19
CANRQGTTEAFF	TRBJ1-1	TRBV5-8
CASSWDSYNEQFF	TRBJ2-1	TRBV27
CASSYSGSSYEQYF	TRBJ2-7	TRBV6-5